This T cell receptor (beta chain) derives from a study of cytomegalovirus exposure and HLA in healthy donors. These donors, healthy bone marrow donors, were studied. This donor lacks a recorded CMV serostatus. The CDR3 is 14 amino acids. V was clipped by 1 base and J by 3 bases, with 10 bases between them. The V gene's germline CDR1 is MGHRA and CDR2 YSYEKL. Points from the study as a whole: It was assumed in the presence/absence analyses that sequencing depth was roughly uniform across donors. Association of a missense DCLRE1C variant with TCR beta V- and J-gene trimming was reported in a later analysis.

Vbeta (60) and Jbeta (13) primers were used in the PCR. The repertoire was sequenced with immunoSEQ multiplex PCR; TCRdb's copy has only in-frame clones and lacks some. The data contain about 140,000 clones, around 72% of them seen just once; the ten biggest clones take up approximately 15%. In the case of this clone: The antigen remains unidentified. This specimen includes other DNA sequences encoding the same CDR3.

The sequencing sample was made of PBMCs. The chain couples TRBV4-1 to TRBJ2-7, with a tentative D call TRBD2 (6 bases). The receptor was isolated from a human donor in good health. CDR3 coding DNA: TGCGCCAGCAGCCAAGTAGGAGGGAACTACGAGCAGTACTTC. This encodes CASSQVGGNYEQYF.